The clone carrying this T cell receptor (beta chain) was seen only a few times. The data belong to a study of patients and donors after allogeneic stem cell transplantation. TCRdb redid the calling of the RT-PCR reads with MiXCR, one entry per CDR3 protein. The sample holds fewer than 75,000 distinct CDR3 sequences, about 26% seen once. The TCR comes from a human donor who was either an allogeneic HSCT recipient or a stem cell or donor lymphocyte infusion donor (not recorded which). It is not recorded whose cells these are; they may come from a transplant donor. The sample taken for sequencing was blood, either unsorted or a sorted T cell fraction (not recorded which).

CDR3 sequence: CASSYQISYNEQFF. DNA of the CDR3: TGTGCCAGCAGTTACCAGATCTCCTACAATGAGCAGTTCTTC. This chain connects TRBV6-6 to TRBJ2-1, with no clear D. CDR1 MNHNY and CDR2 SVGAGI come from the germline V gene (reference sequence). The CDR3 length is 14 residues. V was clipped by 2 bases and J by 0 bases, with 5 bases between them.